This TCR beta chain came from a study of T cell clonotyping in hematopoietic cell transplantation. Overall study context: Recipient samples before transplant were obtained post-cytoreduction.

Study results and caveats: At the given depth, recipient repertoires were over 95% de novo clonotypes.

Time point specified: recipient sample about 28 days before transplant, after cytoreduction. This CDR3 has 15 amino acids. Germline CDR1 LGHNA, CDR2 YNFKEQ. V was shortened by 1 base and J by 8 bases, with 14 bases between the two germline ends. Libraries were prepared by immunoSEQ multiplex PCR; TCRdb keeps only in-frame clonotypes and omits some of them. The sample lists about 43,000 clones, 85% occurring once. A word on this clone: The target antigen is unknown.

This chain links TRBV4-2 with TRBJ1-4; D is unclear. Sequenced here: peripheral blood mononuclear cells, sampled before stem cell transplant. The sequence was obtained from a man in his sixties with acute myeloid leukemia. Some clones in this sample may be carry-over from other donors' samples. The chain's CDR3 is CASSQAWGIGEKLFF. CDR3 nucleotides: TGTGCCAGCAGCCAAGCTTGGGGAATAGGGGAAAAACTGTTTTTT.